This T cell receptor beta chain was sequenced for a study of OX40 agonist ivuxolimab in advanced cancers. Overall study: The dose-escalation cohort had hepatocellular carcinoma, melanoma, renal cell or head and neck cancer. A history of anti-PD-1, anti-PD-L1 or anti-CTLA-4 therapy was acceptable, and approximately 40% had some.

Autoimmune disease history or systemic immunosuppression meant exclusion. As regards this clone: Its antigen is as yet unknown.

Regarding the study as a whole: Clonal expansion by week 6 occurred in CD4+ and CD8+ blood T cells (at 0.1 to 3.0 mg/kg).

Data came from immunoSEQ multiplex PCR; TCRdb stores just in-frame clones and leaves some out. The sample shows fewer than 70,000 clones, roughly 87% of them seen only once. With 5 bases clipped from V and 5 bases from J, the junction kept 8 bases outside the gene matches. Germline CDR1 LNHDA, CDR2 SQIVND (reference sequence). This CDR3 is built from 15 residues. The material was CD4+ or CD8+ T cells sorted from blood, obtained in a trial of the OX40 agonist ivuxolimab. The V call is TRBV19, the J call TRBJ1-4; 7 positions match TRBD1. The source of this sequence is an adult with an advanced solid tumor such as melanoma, head and neck, liver or kidney cancer. DNA for the CDR3: TGTGCCAGTAGTCCCGTTACAGGGGAGAATGAAAAACTGTTTTTT. Amino acids: CASSPVTGENEKLFF.